A single sample is the source of the 29 T cell receptor beta chains below, sequenced in a study of human T cells and chemical hapten exposure. Sample time point: healthy volunteer bleed at 6 weeks. Total RNA was extracted from unfractionated whole blood. TCRdb re-called the RACE reads through MiXCR, storing one row per CDR3 protein. The sample holds 75,000 to 80,000 distinct CDR3 sequences, approximately 8.6% seen once. Sequenced sample: whole blood. The receptors were gathered from a female donor in good health. Some clones in this sample may be carry-over from other donors' samples.

This clonotype appeared a few times. The CDR3 here is CAISERQGSTDTQYF. DNA for the CDR3: TGTGCCATCAGTGAGAGGCAGGGGAGCACAGATACGCAGTATTTT. The chain employs TRBV10-3 and TRBJ2-3; D might be TRBD1 (6 bases). There are 15 residues in the CDR3. Germline values: CDR1 ENHRY, CDR2 SYGVKD. V was cut by 2 bases and J by 0 bases, with 9 bases left in between.

This clonotype has more than one count but fewer than ten. The V call is TRBV18, the J call TRBJ1-5; D gene uncertain. The CDR3 contains 13 residues. Germline V gene data show CDR1 as KGHSH and CDR2 as LQKENI. V lost 8 bases and J 2 bases, leaving 10 bases between the germline ends. In DNA form, the CDR3 reads TGTGCCAGCCAGGAAACAGGCAATCAGCCCCAGCATTTT. Translation: CASQETGNQPQHF.

This clonotype was counted many times. The chain carries TRBV29-1 and TRBJ2-1; no reliable D call. Germline CDR1 reads SQVTM; CDR2 reads ANQGSEA. Trimming cost V 2 bases and J 7 bases, with 6 bases left between them. CDR3 length: 11 residues. In DNA, the CDR3 is TGCAGCGTTGAAAAGTCGAATGAGCAGTTCTTC. Protein: CSVEKSNEQFF.

This clonotype occurred many times. The V call is TRBV7-8, the J call TRBJ2-3; D is undetermined. Germline-derived CDR1 and CDR2 are SGHVS and FQNEAQ. CDR3 length equals 14 residues. Trimming pared 4 bases from V and 4 bases from J, leaving 12 bases between. The DNA for the CDR3 is TGTGCCAGCAGCTCGCTAACCATCGCAGATACGCAGTATTTT. The encoded protein is CASSSLTIADTQYF. Full variable domain (missing parts from reference TRBV7-8 and TRBJ2-3): GAGVSQSPRYKVAKRGQDVALRCDPISGHVSLFWYQQALGQGPEFLTYFQNEAQLDKSGLPSDRFFAERPEGSVSTLKIQRTQQEDSAVYLCASSSLTIADTQYFGPGTRLTVL.

This clonotype appeared many times. V gene TRBV4-3 combines with J gene TRBJ2-3, with D perhaps TRBD2 (6 bases). The V gene lost 2 bases and the J gene lost 8 bases, with 11 bases spanning the gap. The germline V gene has CDR1 LGHNA and CDR2 YSLEER. The CDR3 runs 13 residues. The CDR3 loop reads CASSQRLEGTQYF. The CDR3 DNA reads TGCGCCAGCAGCCAACGACTAGAGGGTACGCAGTATTTT.

The chain has TRBV6-6 and TRBJ1-2; 8 bases fit TRBD1. This CDR3 is 16 amino acids long. The germline V gene has CDR1 MNHNY and CDR2 SVGAGI (reference sequence). The trim removed 4 bases at V and 6 bases at J, leaving 13 bases unmatched. CDR3 sequence (DNA): TGTGCCAGCAGTTCTATCAGGGGGCCTTGGGTAGATGGCTACACCTTC. Protein sequence: CASSSIRGPWVDGYTF.

The V call is TRBV5-1, the J call TRBJ2-3, with 11 bases lining up with TRBD2. V lost 0 bases, J lost 1 base, and 4 bases stayed unmatched. This CDR3 is 17 amino acids long. Germline CDR1 reads SGHRS; CDR2 reads YFSETQ. The CDR3: CASSLVLAGGRTDTQYF. The CDR3 region has the DNA TGCGCCAGCAGCTTGGTTCTAGCGGGGGGCCGCACAGATACGCAGTATTTT.

This clonotype came up a few times. The chain is built from TRBV12-3 or TRBV12-4 and TRBJ2-3; TRBD1 matches at 7 bases. The V segment lost 6 bases and the J segment 8 bases; nucleotides outside the gene matches: 8. This CDR3 contains 13 residues. CDR3 nucleotides: TGTGCCAGCAGACGTGCCAGGGGGAGTACGCAGTATTTT. The encoded protein is CASRRARGSTQYF.

Comment on this clonotype: Just one base apart from a much larger clone, this may be a read error. The V gene is TRBV6-5, the J gene TRBJ1-5; D perhaps matches TRBD1 (5 bases). This CDR3 has 16 amino acids. Germline CDR1 reads MNHEY; CDR2 reads SVGAGI. As DNA, the CDR3 is TGTGCCAGCAGCCCCGCCAGGGCCCCCAGCAATCAGCCCCAGAATTTT. Its protein product is CASSPARAPSNQPQNF.

This clonotype came up many times. The V and J genes are TRBV7-8 and TRBJ2-5; 12 bases fit TRBD1. Germline V gene data show CDR1 as SGHVS and CDR2 as FQNEAQ. The CDR3 runs to 17 residues. The trim removed 5 bases at V and 2 bases at J, leaving 9 bases unmatched. CDR3 in DNA: TGTGCCAGCAGCATAATCCGGGACAGGGGGCGTCAAGAGACCCAGTACTTC. Encoded protein: CASSIIRDRGRQETQYF.

This clonotype has a count of ten or more. The chain uses TRBV18 and TRBJ2-1, with D unclear. V was shortened by 0 bases and J by 0 bases, with 9 bases between the two germline ends. The CDR3 spans 16 residues. Germline V gene sequence: CDR1 KGHSH, CDR2 LQKENI. The CDR3 bases are TGTGCCAGCTCACCACCGAGGCAGAGCTCCTACAATGAGCAGTTCTTC. Translation gives CASSPPRQSSYNEQFF.

This clonotype was detected many times. CDR3 nucleotides: TGTGCCAGCAGTTTCTTAGACATTTTCTCAGGCAACTATGGCTACACCTTC. Translated: CASSFLDIFSGNYGYTF. V is TRBV28 and J is TRBJ1-2; no reliable D call. The V end lost 3 bases, the J end lost 2 bases, and 19 bases lay between the germline ends. The CDR3 length is 17 residues. Germline V lookup: CDR1 MDHEN, CDR2 SYDVKM.

This clonotype was counted only a few times. A much larger clone sits a single nucleotide away, making a read error possible. The chain combines TRBV4-2 with TRBJ2-3; 8 bases align to TRBD2. The CDR3 is made up of 19 amino acids. V shed 0 bases and J 2 bases; nucleotides not matched to a gene: 13. The germline CDR1 and CDR2 sequences are LGHNA and YNFKEQ. CDR3: CASSQDVGSGGGTTDTQYF. The CDR3, as DNA: TGTGCCAGCAGCCAAGATGTGGGCTCTGGCGGGGGGACCACAGATACGCAGTATTTT.

This clonotype was counted between two and nine times. J is TRBJ2-5 and V is TRBV20-1, with 8 positions matching TRBD2. The germline V gene encodes CDR1 DFQATT and CDR2 SNEGSKA (reference sequence). The V and J ends lost 3 bases and 0 bases, in that order; junction bases with no gene match: 6. This CDR3 comprises 15 residues. The CDR3 sequence is CSARYPAGDQETQYF. DNA for the CDR3: TGCAGTGCTAGGTACCCAGCGGGGGACCAAGAGACCCAGTACTTC.

V gene TRBV5-1 combines with J gene TRBJ2-2; 7 positions agree with TRBD1. The CDR3 extends over 16 amino acids. The junction had 10 bases not matched to a gene; V was cut back by 4 bases and J by 4 bases. Germline CDR1 SGHRS, CDR2 YFSETQ. CDR3 residues: CASSRGTDGFTGELFF. The CDR3 DNA sequence: TGCGCCAGCAGCCGTGGGACAGACGGATTCACCGGGGAGCTGTTTTTT.

The chain recombines TRBV7-8 with TRBJ1-5; no reliable D call. With 2 bases removed from V and 0 bases from J, the gap between germline ends came to 20 bases. CDR3 length equals 19 residues. Per germline, CDR1 SGHVS and CDR2 FQNEAQ. This chain's CDR3 is CASSLTMVDGPYSNQPQHF. The CDR3 DNA reads TGTGCCAGCAGCTTAACAATGGTGGACGGCCCTTATAGCAATCAGCCCCAGCATTTT.

This clonotype was found a few times. The chain couples TRBV28 to TRBJ2-3; 7 nucleotides agree with TRBD1. The germline CDR1 and CDR2 sequences are MDHEN and SYDVKM. V was clipped by 5 bases and J by 1 base; unmatched bases: 6. The CDR3 totals 15 residues. The CDR3 sequence is CASSRNRGGTDTQYF. The CDR3 coding sequence is TGTGCCAGCAGTCGGAACAGGGGCGGCACAGATACGCAGTATTTT.

A few counts support this clonotype. This rearrangement joins TRBV7-8 to TRBJ2-3; possibly TRBD1 for D (6 bases). The CDR3 length is 14 residues. In germline, CDR1 is SGHVS, CDR2 FQNEAQ. V lost 3 bases to trimming and J lost 4 bases, with 11 bases between them. CDR3 sequence: CASSFGRGADTQYF. The CDR3 DNA sequence: TGTGCCAGCAGCTTTGGCAGGGGCGCAGATACGCAGTATTTT.

The sample holds a few counts of this clonotype. The chain carries TRBV7-2 and TRBJ1-1; TRBD1 might be the D (6 bases). Germline-derived CDR1 and CDR2 are SGHTA and FQGNSA. CDR3 length: 15 amino acids. Trimming cost V 1 base and J 4 bases, with 13 bases left between them. The CDR3 nucleotides are TGTGCCAGCAGCTTAGTGGGACAAGGGGGCACTGAAGCTTTCTTT. Translating gives CASSLVGQGGTEAFF.

This clonotype showed up just a few times. V usage is TRBV5-4 and J usage is TRBJ1-2, with unresolved D. The CDR3 totals 14 residues. Germline loops: CDR1 SGHNT, CDR2 YYREEE (reference sequence). Trimming left V 0 bases short and J 8 bases short, with 14 bases between. The DNA of the CDR3 is TGTGCCAGCAGCTTGGTAGGCCGCTGGGAAGGCTACACCTTC. It yields the protein CASSLVGRWEGYTF. Full variable domain (rest looked up from reference TRBV5-4 and TRBJ1-2): ETGVTQSPTHLIKTRGQQVTLRCSSQSGHNTVSWYQQALGQGPQFIFQYYREEENGRGNFPPRFSGLQFPNYSSELNVNALELDDSALYLCASSLVGRWEGYTFGSGTRLTVV.

The chain carries TRBV7-9 and TRBJ1-3; no firm D call. Trimming pared 5 bases from V and 0 bases from J, leaving 8 bases between. From germline, CDR1 is SEHNR and CDR2 FQNEAQ (reference sequence). The CDR3 has 14 residues. In DNA, the CDR3 is TGTGCCAGCAGCCCTCAAAGCTCTGGAAACACCATATATTTT. It translates to CASSPQSSGNTIYF.

The chain recombines TRBV18 with TRBJ2-3; D remains ambiguous. The V gene lost 2 bases and the J gene lost 2 bases, with 5 bases spanning the gap. CDR1 is KGHSH and CDR2 is LQKENI in the germline V gene. The CDR3 extends over 13 amino acids. The CDR3 loop reads CASSPIVTDTQYF. The CDR3 nucleotides read TGTGCCAGCTCACCAATTGTCACAGATACGCAGTATTTT.

This rearrangement joins TRBV7-9 to TRBJ2-7; TRBD1 matches 8 bases. V shed 3 bases, J shed 0 bases, and the junction held 1 base outside the gene matches. This CDR3 has 14 residues. CDR1 and CDR2 from the germline V gene are SEHNR and FQNEAQ (reference sequence). CDR3 residues: CASSLGTGSYEQYF. DNA of the CDR3: TGTGCCAGCAGCTTGGGGACAGGCTCCTACGAGCAGTACTTC.

This clonotype was counted only a few times. V is TRBV7-9 and J is TRBJ2-6, with a tentative D call TRBD1 (6 bases). Germline V gene data show CDR1 as SEHNR and CDR2 as FQNEAQ (reference sequence). Trimming removed 5 bases at V and 0 bases at J, with 11 bases between. CDR3 length equals 16 residues. The CDR3 nucleotides are TGTGCCAGCAGCCCACAAGGGGGCTCTGGGGCCAACGTCCTGACTTTC. Its translation is CASSPQGGSGANVLTF.

The V call is TRBV5-1, the J call TRBJ1-2; no definite D call. Trimming left V 4 bases short and J 5 bases short, with 18 bases between. The V gene's germline CDR1 is SGHRS and CDR2 YFSETQ. The CDR3 runs to 15 residues. The CDR3 sequence is CASSTSPGVGYGYTF. In DNA form, the CDR3 reads TGCGCCAGCAGCACATCCCCCGGGGTCGGATATGGCTACACCTTC.

CDR3 region: CASRGLGAQYNEQFF. In DNA form, the CDR3 reads TGTGCCAGCAGGGGCTTGGGGGCCCAGTACAATGAGCAGTTCTTC. This rearrangement joins TRBV6-5 to TRBJ2-1; D may be TRBD1 (6 bases). With 6 bases removed from V and 4 bases from J, the gap between germline ends came to 16 bases. Germline assignment: CDR1 MNHEY and CDR2 SVGAGI. The CDR3 loop spans 15 amino acids.

This clonotype was seen many times. The gene calls are TRBV29-1 and TRBJ1-5, with 9 bases fitting TRBD1. CDR3 length equals 15 residues. After removal of 4 bases from V and 7 bases from J, the junction contained 11 bases not matched to a gene. The V gene's germline CDR1 is SQVTM and CDR2 ANQGSEA. DNA for the CDR3: TGCAGCGTTGTAACAGGGGGCGGTAATCAACAGCCCCAGCATTTT. Its protein product is CSVVTGGGNQQPQHF.

This clonotype was picked up a small number of times. This chain connects TRBV4-2 to TRBJ1-5, with a weak D call TRBD1 (6 bases). Trimming cost V 2 bases and J 0 bases, with 11 bases left between them. The germline CDR1 and CDR2 sequences are LGHNA and YNFKEQ. CDR3 length: 16 residues. The CDR3 spells CASSQLPGVSNQPQHF. The CDR3 coding sequence is TGTGCCAGCAGCCAACTCCCAGGGGTTAGCAATCAGCCCCAGCATTTT.

This clonotype has only a few counts. V is TRBV20-1 and J is TRBJ1-6; no firm D call. Germline V gene lookup returns CDR1 DFQATT and CDR2 SNEGSKA (reference sequence). This CDR3 region has 13 residues. The germline V and J ends were trimmed by 0 bases and 10 bases, with 10 bases remaining between them. CDR3 sequence (DNA): TGCAGTGCTAGAGAACATATTGAGTCACCCCTCCACTTT. Translation gives CSAREHIESPLHF.